This T cell receptor beta chain was sequenced for a study of blood T cells in healthy people across ages. V lost 0 bases and J 0 bases, leaving 6 bases between the germline ends. Germline CDR1 reads KGHSH; CDR2 reads LQKENI. The CDR3 length is 14 residues. Alongside a J-beta primer mix, a sample-barcoded 5' primer served in a second PCR lasting about 6 to 12 cycles. TCRdb passed the 5' RACE reads through MiXCR, listing each CDR3 protein once. The sample lists some 760,000 distinct CDR3 sequences, around 25% occurring once. A further study also used this sample, focusing on T cells of mothers and their children. This second study notes: The study obtained over 8.5 million TCR beta CDR3 reads per mother and 2.5 million to 3 million per child. Regardless of relatedness, pairs show thymic selection shaping TCR recombination output in a similar manner.

The sequenced material came from blood. This TCR came from a boy aged 10-17 years in good health. V and J are TRBV18 and TRBJ2-7; D gene uncertain. The CDR3 region has the DNA TGTGCCAGCTCACCACCTTACAACTCCTACGAGCAGTACTTC. This codes for CASSPPYNSYEQYF.